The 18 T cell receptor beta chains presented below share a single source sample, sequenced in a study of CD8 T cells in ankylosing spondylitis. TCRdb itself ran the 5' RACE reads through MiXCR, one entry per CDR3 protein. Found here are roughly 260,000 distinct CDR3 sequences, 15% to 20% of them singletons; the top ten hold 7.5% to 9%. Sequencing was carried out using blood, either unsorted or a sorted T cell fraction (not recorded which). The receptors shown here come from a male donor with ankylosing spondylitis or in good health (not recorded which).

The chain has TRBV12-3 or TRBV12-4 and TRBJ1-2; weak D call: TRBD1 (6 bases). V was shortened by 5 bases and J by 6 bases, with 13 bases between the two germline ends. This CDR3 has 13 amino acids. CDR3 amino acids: CASSTIQGHGYTF. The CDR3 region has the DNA TGTGCCAGCAGTACTATACAGGGCCATGGCTACACCTTC.

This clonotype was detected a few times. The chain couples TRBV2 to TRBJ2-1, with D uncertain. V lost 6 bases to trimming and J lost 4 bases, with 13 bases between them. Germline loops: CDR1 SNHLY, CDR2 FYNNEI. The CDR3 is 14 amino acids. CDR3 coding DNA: TGTGCCAGCAGCGGGCAAAGGGCTTACAATGAGCAGTTCTTC. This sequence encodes CASSGQRAYNEQFF. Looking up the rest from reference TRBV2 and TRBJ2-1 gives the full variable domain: EPEVTQTPSHQVTQMGQEVILRCVPISNHLYFYWYRQILGQKVEFLVSFYNNEISEKSEIFDDQFSVERPDGSNFTLKIRSTKLEDSAMYFCASSGQRAYNEQFFGPGTRLTVL.

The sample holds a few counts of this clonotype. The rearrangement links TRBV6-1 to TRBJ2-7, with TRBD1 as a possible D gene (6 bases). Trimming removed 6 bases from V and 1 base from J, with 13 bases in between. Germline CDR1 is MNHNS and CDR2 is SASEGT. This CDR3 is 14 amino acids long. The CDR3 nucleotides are TGTGCCAGCAGACTGGACAGACCGTCCTACGAGCAGTACGTC. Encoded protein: CASRLDRPSYEQYV.

This CDR3 is CASSFRLAGGSYNEQFF. Written as DNA, the CDR3 is TGCGCCAGCAGCTTTAGACTAGCGGGAGGCTCCTACAATGAGCAGTTCTTC. This chain joins TRBV5-1 and TRBJ2-1; 13 nucleotides line up with TRBD2. CDR3 length: 17 amino acids. Germline CDR1 is SGHRS and CDR2 is YFSETQ. V shed 2 bases, J shed 0 bases, and the junction held 2 bases outside the gene matches.

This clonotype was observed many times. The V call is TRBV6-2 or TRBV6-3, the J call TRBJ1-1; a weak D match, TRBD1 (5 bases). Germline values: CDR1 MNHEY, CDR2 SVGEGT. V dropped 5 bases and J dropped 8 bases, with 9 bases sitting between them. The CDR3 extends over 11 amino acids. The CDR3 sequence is CASSQGTEAFF. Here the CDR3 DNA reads TGTGCCAGCAGTCAAGGGACCGAAGCTTTCTTT.

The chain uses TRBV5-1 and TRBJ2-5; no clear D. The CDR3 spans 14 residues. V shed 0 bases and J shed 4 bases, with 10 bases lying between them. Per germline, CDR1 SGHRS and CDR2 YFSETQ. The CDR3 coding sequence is TGCGCCAGCAGCTTGGGGTTCTCCCCAGAGACCCAGTACTTC. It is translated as CASSLGFSPETQYF. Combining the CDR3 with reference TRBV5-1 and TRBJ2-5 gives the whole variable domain KAGVTQTPRYLIKTRGQQVTLSCSPISGHRSVSWYQQTPGQGLQFLFEYFSETQRNKGNFPGRFSGRQFSNSRSEMNVSTLELGDSALYLCASSLGFSPETQYFGPGTRLLVL.

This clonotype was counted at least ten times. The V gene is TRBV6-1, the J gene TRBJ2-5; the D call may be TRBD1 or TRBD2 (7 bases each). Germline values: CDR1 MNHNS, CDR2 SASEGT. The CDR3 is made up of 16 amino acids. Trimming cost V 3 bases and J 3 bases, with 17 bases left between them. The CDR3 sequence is CASSDTRQGGEETQYF. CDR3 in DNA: TGTGCCAGCAGTGATACCCGACAGGGAGGGGAAGAGACCCAGTACTTC.

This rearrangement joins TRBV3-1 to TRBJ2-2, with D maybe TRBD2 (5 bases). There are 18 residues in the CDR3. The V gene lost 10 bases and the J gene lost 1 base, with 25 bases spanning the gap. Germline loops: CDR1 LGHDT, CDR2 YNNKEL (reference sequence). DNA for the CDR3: TGTGCCATCAGTTTCCGTCTAGTGGGAGTCGGGAACACCGGGGAGCTGTTTTTT. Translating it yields CAISFRLVGVGNTGELFF.

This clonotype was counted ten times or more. The CDR3 loop is CATSEPGENIQYF. The CDR3 DNA reads TGTGCCACCAGTGAACCCGGCGAAAACATTCAGTACTTC. This chain links TRBV24-1 with TRBJ2-4; D unclear. Trimming removed 4 bases from V and 5 bases from J, with 8 bases in between. Germline-derived CDR1 and CDR2 are KGHDR and SFDVKD. CDR3 length: 13 amino acids.

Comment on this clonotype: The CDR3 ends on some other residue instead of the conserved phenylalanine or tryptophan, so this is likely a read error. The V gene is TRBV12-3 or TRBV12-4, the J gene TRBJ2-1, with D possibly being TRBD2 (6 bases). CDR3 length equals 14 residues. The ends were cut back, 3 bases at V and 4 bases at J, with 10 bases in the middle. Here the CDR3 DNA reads TGTGCCAGCAGTTTTGGCGGGGTGTACAATGAGCAGTTCGTC. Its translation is CASSFGGVYNEQFV.

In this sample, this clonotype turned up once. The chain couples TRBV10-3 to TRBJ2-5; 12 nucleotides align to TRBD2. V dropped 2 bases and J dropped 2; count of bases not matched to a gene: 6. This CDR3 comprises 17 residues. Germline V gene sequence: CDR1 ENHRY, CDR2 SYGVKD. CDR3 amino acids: CAISEGGLAGSQETQYF. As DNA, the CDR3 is TGTGCCATCAGTGAGGGTGGACTAGCGGGGTCACAAGAGACCCAGTACTTC.

The chain's CDR3 is CASSNPGQGFEKLFF. The CDR3 DNA reads TGTGCCAGCAGCAATCCGGGACAGGGTTTCGAAAAACTGTTTTTT. The V and J genes are TRBV7-9 and TRBJ1-4; 9 nucleotides align to TRBD1. The germline CDR1 and CDR2 sequences are SEHNR and FQNEAQ (reference sequence). V lost 5 bases to trimming and J lost 8 bases; unmatched junction nucleotides: 9. The CDR3 runs 15 residues.

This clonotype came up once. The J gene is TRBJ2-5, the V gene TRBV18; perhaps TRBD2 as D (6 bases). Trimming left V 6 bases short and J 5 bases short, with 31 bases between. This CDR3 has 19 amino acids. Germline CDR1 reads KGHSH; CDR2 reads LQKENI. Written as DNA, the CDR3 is TGTGCCAGCTCCCCCTCGTCTGCCAGGGCTAGCGCCCTCCGGGAGACCCAGTACTTC. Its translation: CASSPSSARASALRETQYF.

The CDR3 DNA reads as TGCGCCAGCAGCTCGGGACAGGGGGCAAAGGGCTACACCTTC. Translated: CASSSGQGAKGYTF. The J gene is TRBJ1-2, the V gene TRBV5-1; 12 nucleotides align to TRBD1. Trimming cost V 3 bases and J 8 bases; bases outside gene matches: 5. The CDR3 has 14 amino acids. CDR1 SGHRS and CDR2 YFSETQ come from the germline V gene.

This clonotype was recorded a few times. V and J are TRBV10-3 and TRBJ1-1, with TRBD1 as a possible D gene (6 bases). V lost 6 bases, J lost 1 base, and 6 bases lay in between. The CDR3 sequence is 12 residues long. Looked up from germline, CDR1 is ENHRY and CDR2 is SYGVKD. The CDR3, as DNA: TGTGCCATCAGACAGGGGAACACTGAAGCTTTCTTT. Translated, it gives CAIRQGNTEAFF.

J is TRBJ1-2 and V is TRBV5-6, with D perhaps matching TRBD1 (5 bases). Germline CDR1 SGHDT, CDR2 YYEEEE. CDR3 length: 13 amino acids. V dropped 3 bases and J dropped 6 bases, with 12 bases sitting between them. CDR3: CASSSTGENGYTF. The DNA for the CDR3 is TGTGCCAGCAGCTCGACGGGGGAGAATGGCTACACCTTC.

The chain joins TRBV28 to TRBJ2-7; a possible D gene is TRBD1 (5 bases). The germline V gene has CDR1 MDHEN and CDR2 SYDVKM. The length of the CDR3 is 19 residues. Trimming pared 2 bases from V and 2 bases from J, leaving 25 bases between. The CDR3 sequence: CASSLGKALQGRVPYEQYV. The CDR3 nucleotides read TGTGCCAGCAGTTTAGGGAAGGCTCTTCAGGGTCGGGTTCCCTACGAGCAGTACGTC.

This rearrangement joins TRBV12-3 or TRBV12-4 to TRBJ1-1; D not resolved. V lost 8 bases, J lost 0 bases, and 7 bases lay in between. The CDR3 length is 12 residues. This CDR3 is CASEGLNTEAFF. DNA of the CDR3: TGTGCCAGCGAGGGCTTGAACACTGAAGCTTTCTTT.